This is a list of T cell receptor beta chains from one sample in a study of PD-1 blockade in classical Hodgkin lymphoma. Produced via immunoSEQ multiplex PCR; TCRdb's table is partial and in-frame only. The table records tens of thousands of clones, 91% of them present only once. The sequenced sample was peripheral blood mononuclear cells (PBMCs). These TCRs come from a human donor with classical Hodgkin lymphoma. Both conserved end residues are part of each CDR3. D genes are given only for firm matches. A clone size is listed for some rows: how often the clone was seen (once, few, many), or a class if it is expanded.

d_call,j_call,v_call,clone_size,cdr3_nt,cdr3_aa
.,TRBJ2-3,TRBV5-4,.,TGTGCCAGCAGCTTGGATGCAGGGTCAAATACGCAGTATTTT,CASSLDAGSNTQYF
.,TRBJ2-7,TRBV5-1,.,TGCGCCAGCAGCCCCGACAGTTCGGTAAAGACCTACGAGCAGTACTTC,CASSPDSSVKTYEQYF
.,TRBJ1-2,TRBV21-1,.,TGTGCCAGCAGCTTGAGGGGCCCAGCTAACTATGGCTACACCTTC,CASSLRGPANYGYTF
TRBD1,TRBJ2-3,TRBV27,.,TGTGCCAGCAGTATAGGACAGGGGGCTACAGATACGCAGTATTTT,CASSIGQGATDTQYF
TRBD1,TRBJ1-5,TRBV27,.,TGTGCCAGCAGCCGTTACCCGCAGGGGGGCAATCAGCCCCAGCATTTT,CASSRYPQGGNQPQHF
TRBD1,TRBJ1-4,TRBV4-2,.,TGTGCCAGCAGCCCGACCGGGACAGGGGTGGAAGAAAAACTGTTTTTT,CASSPTGTGVEEKLFF
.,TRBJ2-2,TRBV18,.,TGTGCCAGCTCGCTGACGAAGAACACCGGGGAGCTGTTTTTT,CASSLTKNTGELFF
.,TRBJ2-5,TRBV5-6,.,TGTGCCAGCACCTTGTCCCTCCCGGGGGAGACCCAGTACTTC,CASTLSLPGETQYF
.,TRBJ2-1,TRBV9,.,TGTGCCAGCAGCGTAGCTACTAGAGGTTCCCTATACAATGAGCAGTTCTTC,CASSVATRGSLYNEQFF
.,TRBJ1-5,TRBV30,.,TGTGCCTGGACAGGGAATAGCAATCAGCCCCAGCATTTT,CAWTGNSNQPQHF
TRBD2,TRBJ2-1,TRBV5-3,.,TGTGCCAGAAGCTCGGGCGAGCGGGAGATTACCTACAATGAGCAGTTCTTC,CARSSGEREITYNEQFF
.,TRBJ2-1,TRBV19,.,TGTGCCAGTAGTCTATCCTCAGACCGACCCGCCGAGTTCTTC,CASSLSSDRPAEFF
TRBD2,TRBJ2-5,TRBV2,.,TGTGCCAGCAGGCCGAACGGGGGGGGAGAGACCCAGTACTTC,CASRPNGGGETQYF
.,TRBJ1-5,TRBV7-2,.,TGTGCCAGCAGCTTAGGTTCCCACGGGTATAGCAATCAGCCCCAGCATTTT,CASSLGSHGYSNQPQHF
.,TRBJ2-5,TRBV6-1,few,TGTGCCAGCAGTGAAGTCCCCGGGGAGACCCAGTACTTC,CASSEVPGETQYF
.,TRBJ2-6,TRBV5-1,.,TGCGCCAGCACTCTCCCTGGGGCCAACGTCCTGACTTTC,CASTLPGANVLTF
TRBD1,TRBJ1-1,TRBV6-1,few,TGTGCCAGCAGTGCGTTACAGGGGGCGGGGAACACTGAAGCTTTCTTT,CASSALQGAGNTEAFF
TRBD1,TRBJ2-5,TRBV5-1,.,TGCGCCAGCAGCTTGACAGGGGCCCAAGAGACCCAGTACTTC,CASSLTGAQETQYF
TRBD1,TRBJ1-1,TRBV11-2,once,TGTGCCAGCAGCTTAGGTCAGGGGGGTGAAGCTTTCTTT,CASSLGQGGEAFF
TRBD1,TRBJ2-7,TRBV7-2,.,TGTGCCAGCAGCTACGGGACAGGGGAGCTCTACGAGCAGTACTTC,CASSYGTGELYEQYF
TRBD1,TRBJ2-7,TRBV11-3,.,TGTGCCAGCAGCTGGGACAGGGAAAACGAGCAGTACTTC,CASSWDRENEQYF
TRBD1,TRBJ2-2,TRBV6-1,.,TGTGCCAGTAGGGACAGGGGGCGCACCGGGGAGCTGTTTTTT,CASRDRGRTGELFF
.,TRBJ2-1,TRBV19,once,TGTGCCAGTAGTACTCGAGGGCCAGGGCGAGAGCAGTTCTTC,CASSTRGPGREQFF
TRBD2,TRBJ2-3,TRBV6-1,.,TGTGCCACCTCGAGGGCGGGAGCAGATACGCAGTATTTT,CATSRAGADTQYF
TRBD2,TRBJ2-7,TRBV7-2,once,TGTGCCAGCAGCATAGGACCCTCTAGCGGGAGCTCCTACGAGCAGTACTTC,CASSIGPSSGSSYEQYF
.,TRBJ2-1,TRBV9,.,TGTGCCAGCAGCGTAGCCTCCTACAATGAGCAGTTCTTC,CASSVASYNEQFF
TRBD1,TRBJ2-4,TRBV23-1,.,TGCGCCGGCCTAAACAGGGGGGACATTCAGTACTTC,CAGLNRGDIQYF
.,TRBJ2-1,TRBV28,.,TGTGCCAGCAGTTTGGAGAATGAGCAGTTCTTC,CASSLENEQFF
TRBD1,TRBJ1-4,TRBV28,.,TGTGCCAGCAGGAACCTTAGACAGGGGGCGAATGAAAAACTGTTTTTT,CASRNLRQGANEKLFF
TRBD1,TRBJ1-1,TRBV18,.,TGTGCCAGCTCCCCGGCGAGGGGGCTACCTGACACTGAAGCTTTCTTT,CASSPARGLPDTEAFF
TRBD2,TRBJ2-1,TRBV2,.,TGTGCCAGCAGTGTTTTAAGCGGGAGCGGCGATGAGCAGTTCTTC,CASSVLSGSGDEQFF
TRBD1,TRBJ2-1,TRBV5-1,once,TGCGCCAGCAGCTTGGACGGGACAGGGGTGAGGGATGAGCAGTTCTTC,CASSLDGTGVRDEQFF
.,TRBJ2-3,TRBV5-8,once,TGTGCCAGCAGCTTGGTTGGGGGCCCTCTCACAGATACGCAGTATTTT,CASSLVGGPLTDTQYF
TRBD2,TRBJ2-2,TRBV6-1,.,TGTGCCAGAGGACCGCCGGGGGGGGACACCGGGGAGCTGTTTTTT,CARGPPGGDTGELFF
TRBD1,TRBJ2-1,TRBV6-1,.,TGTGCCAGTATCCGGGACAGGGGACACAATGAGCAGTTCTTC,CASIRDRGHNEQFF
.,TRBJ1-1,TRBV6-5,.,TGTGCCAGCAATCACAGGCTCGGCGCTGAAGCTTTCTTT,CASNHRLGAEAFF
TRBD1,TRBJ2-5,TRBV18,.,TGTGCCAGCTCACCACGGTCACAGGGGCAAGAGACCCAGTACTTC,CASSPRSQGQETQYF
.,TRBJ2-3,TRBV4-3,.,TGCGCCAGCAGCCTAGACCCAGCGTCGGATCCAGATACGCAGTATTTT,CASSLDPASDPDTQYF
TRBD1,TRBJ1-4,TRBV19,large,TGTGCCAGTAGTATCGGACAGGGTCAAGGGAAAAAACTGTTTTTT,CASSIGQGQGKKLFF
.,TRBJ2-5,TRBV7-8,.,TGTGCCAGCAGCCTCGGGACCTTCAGGTCCCAAGAGACCCAGTACTTC,CASSLGTFRSQETQYF
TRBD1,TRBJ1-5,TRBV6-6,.,TGTGCCAGCAGCCTCCAGGGGGGCGGCGACAATCAGCCCCAGCATTTT,CASSLQGGGDNQPQHF
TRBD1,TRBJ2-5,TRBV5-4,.,TGTGCCAGCAGCTTGGACCAGGGGGCAGGAGAGACCCAGTACTTC,CASSLDQGAGETQYF
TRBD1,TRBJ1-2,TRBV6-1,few,TGTGCCAGCAGAGAAGGGACAGGGAACTATGGCTACACCTTC,CASREGTGNYGYTF
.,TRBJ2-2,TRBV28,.,TGTGCGACGGCGGAAAACACCGGGGAGCTGTTTTTT,CATAENTGELFF
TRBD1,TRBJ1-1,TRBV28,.,TGTGCCAGCAGTCCCATCGGACAGGGACGGACTGAAGCTTTCTTT,CASSPIGQGRTEAFF
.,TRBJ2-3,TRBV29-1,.,TGCAGCGTTGGACTGAACACAGATACGCAGTATTTT,CSVGLNTDTQYF
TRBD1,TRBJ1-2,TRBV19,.,TGTGCCAGTGGCCCGACAGGACAGGGAGGTGGCTACACCTTC,CASGPTGQGGGYTF
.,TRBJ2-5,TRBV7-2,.,TGTGCCAGCAGCTCCGGGACACAGGGTGCGACCCAGTACTTC,CASSSGTQGATQYF
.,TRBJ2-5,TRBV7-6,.,TGTGCCAGCAGCTCACGACAGGGAGGCGAGACCCAGTACTTC,CASSSRQGGETQYF
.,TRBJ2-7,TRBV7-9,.,TGTGCCAGCAGAAAAGACGGGGGCGGGAGAAACGAGCAGTACTTC,CASRKDGGGRNEQYF
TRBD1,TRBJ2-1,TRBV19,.,TGTGCCAGTAGTATAGTAGGCAGGGGACAGCGAGAGCAGTTCTTC,CASSIVGRGQREQFF
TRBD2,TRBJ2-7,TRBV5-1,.,TGCGCCAGCAGCTTGTCCCTAGCGGGAGCTGGGGAGCAGTACTTC,CASSLSLAGAGEQYF